This is a list of T cell receptor beta chains from one sample in a study of blood T cell repertoires in COVID-19. TCRdb's copy holds only in-frame clones and misses some; the assay was immunoSEQ multiplex PCR. The repertoire consists of tens of thousands of clones, with approximately 90% occurring once and the leading ten covering under 9%. The sample was peripheral blood. These TCRs come from a woman aged 40-49 years with active COVID-19. Both conserved end residues are part of each CDR3. A D gene is named only where the DNA matches it firmly. The size field is filled for only some rows; it gives once, few, many or a size class.

TRBV19	TRBJ1-1	NA	NA	TGTGCCAGTAGTATAAAGGGAGGGCCTAGCACTGAAGCTTTCTTT	CASSIKGGPSTEAFF
TRBV30	TRBJ1-4	NA	NA	TGTGCCTGGAGCCCCTTTGTGGAGGGCGAAAAACTGTTTTTT	CAWSPFVEGEKLFF
TRBV10-1	TRBJ2-7	TRBD1	NA	TGCGCCAGCAGTGAGCCTGGGACAGCGACCTACGAGCAGTACTTC	CASSEPGTATYEQYF
TRBV19	TRBJ1-2	TRBD1	NA	TGTGCCAGTAGGGTTCCCGACAGGGCCTCTAACTATGGCTACACCTTC	CASRVPDRASNYGYTF
TRBV19	TRBJ1-5	NA	NA	TGTGCCAGTAGTATAAGGGCAGGGATGGGTCAGCCCCAGCATTTT	CASSIRAGMGQPQHF
TRBV15	TRBJ2-2	TRBD2	once	TGTGCCACCAGCAGACCACTAGCGGGGGGGAACCCCGGGGAGCTGTTTTTT	CATSRPLAGGNPGELFF
TRBV6-6	TRBJ1-2	NA	NA	TGTGCCAGCAGTTACATAGGGAGTAACTATGGCTACACCTTC	CASSYIGSNYGYTF
TRBV14	TRBJ1-2	TRBD1	NA	TGTGCCAGCAGCCAAGCTAGGGGGCGGAATGGCTACACCTTC	CASSQARGRNGYTF
TRBV11-3	TRBJ2-1	TRBD2	NA	TGTGCCAGCAGCTCCGGGACTAGACAAACTGAGAGCTCCTACAATGAGCAGTTCTTC	CASSSGTRQTESSYNEQFF
TRBV5-5	TRBJ2-1	TRBD2	NA	TGTGCCAGCAGCATGAATCCGGATGGGACTAGCTCCGGTGGGCAGTTCTTC	CASSMNPDGTSSGGQFF
TRBV27	TRBJ1-6	NA	NA	TGTGCCAGCAGTTTCGGGGGGGAGCCCCTCCACTTT	CASSFGGEPLHF
TRBV7-8	TRBJ2-3	TRBD2	NA	TGTGCCAGCAGCTTATTTCGAGCGGGGACGAAGCGCACAGATACGCAGTATTTT	CASSLFRAGTKRTDTQYF
TRBV4-3	TRBJ1-2	TRBD1	NA	TGCGCCAGCAGCCAAGGGGACAGGGGTGGCTACACCTTC	CASSQGDRGGYTF
TRBV30	TRBJ2-5	NA	NA	TGTGCCTGGAGTTCGGTAGGGGCCGAGACCCAGTACTTC	CAWSSVGAETQYF
TRBV19	TRBJ2-3	NA	NA	TGTGCCAGTAGTAGGGACACCACAGATACGCAGTATTTT	CASSRDTTDTQYF
TRBV20-1	TRBJ2-1	NA	NA	TGCAGTGCTAGTTTACTCGGGGTCAGGGGTTCTCCAAATGAGCAGTTCTTC	CSASLLGVRGSPNEQFF
TRBV2	TRBJ1-2	TRBD1	NA	TGTGCCAGCAGCGACAGGGGGCTGGGCTATGGCTACACCTTC	CASSDRGLGYGYTF
TRBV7-9	TRBJ1-5	NA	NA	TGTGCCAGCAGCTTAGGGGGCGTAGAGCAGCCCCAGCATTTT	CASSLGGVEQPQHF
TRBV6-2/TRBV6-3	TRBJ1-1	NA	NA	TGTGCCAGCAGTTATCTAGGGGTTGACGAAGCTTTCTTT	CASSYLGVDEAFF
TRBV11-1	TRBJ2-1	NA	NA	TGTGCCAGCAGCCACAGGTACAATGAGCAGTTCTTC	CASSHRYNEQFF
TRBV20-1	TRBJ1-2	TRBD1	NA	TGCAGTGCGAGACAGGGTAATGGCTACACCTTC	CSARQGNGYTF
TRBV7-9	TRBJ2-7	NA	NA	TGTGCCAGCAGCTCCCGGGGGAGCTTCTCCTACGAGCAGTACTTC	CASSSRGSFSYEQYF
TRBV2	TRBJ2-7	TRBD1	NA	TGTGTCTCAAGAAAGGACAGGAACTCCTACGAGCAGTACTTC	CVSRKDRNSYEQYF
TRBV3-1/TRBV3-2	TRBJ2-3	NA	NA	TGTGCCAGCAGCCATAAGGGGTCGAAGCTTACGCAGTATTTT	CASSHKGSKLTQYF
TRBV7-2	TRBJ1-6	TRBD1	NA	TGTGCCAGCAGCTTCCCGGGACAGGGTTATAATTCACCCCTCCACTTT	CASSFPGQGYNSPLHF
TRBV3-1/TRBV3-2	TRBJ2-1	TRBD2	NA	TGTGCCAGCAGCCAAGATGGGACTAGCCATGAGCAGTTCTTC	CASSQDGTSHEQFF
TRBV7-2	TRBJ1-6	NA	NA	TGTGCCAGCAGCTTGGGCAGGGGCAATTCACCCCTCCACTTT	CASSLGRGNSPLHF
TRBV19	TRBJ2-1	TRBD1	NA	TGTGCCAGTAGTGGGGGACAGGGGATGAATGAGCAGTTCTTC	CASSGGQGMNEQFF
TRBV21-1	TRBJ1-2	NA	NA	TGTGCCAGCAGCAAAATAGCAGGGTTAAACTATGGCTACACCTTC	CASSKIAGLNYGYTF
TRBV27	TRBJ1-3	NA	NA	TGTGCCAGCAGTCCCATCGACAGCTCTGGAAACACCATATATTTT	CASSPIDSSGNTIYF
TRBV7-2	TRBJ1-1	NA	NA	TGTGCCAGCAGCTTCACAGGGCCAATGAACACTGAAGCTTTCTTT	CASSFTGPMNTEAFF
TRBV3-1/TRBV3-2	TRBJ1-6	TRBD1	NA	TGTGCCAGCAGCCAACATACAGGGGGCATGATAAATTCACCCCTCCACTTT	CASSQHTGGMINSPLHF
TRBV9	TRBJ2-5	NA	once	TGTGCCAGCAGCGTAGATGCGGGGGCTGCCGGGGCCAATATCCAAGAGACCCAGTACTTC	CASSVDAGAAGANIQETQYF
TRBV6-5	TRBJ2-5	TRBD2	NA	TGTGCCAGCAGTTACTCCCGCGGGGGGGCCCTGGAGACCCAGTACTTC	CASSYSRGGALETQYF
TRBV7-9	TRBJ2-2	NA	NA	TGTGCCAGCAGGCGTAACAGGGACACCGGGGAGCTGTTTTTT	CASRRNRDTGELFF
TRBV15	TRBJ1-2	NA	NA	TGTGCCACCAGCAGGGAGGGTTATGGCTACACCTTC	CATSREGYGYTF
TRBV25-1	TRBJ2-5	NA	NA	TGTGCCAGCAGTGAAAATAAGGGGCAGGTAGAGACCCAGTACTTC	CASSENKGQVETQYF
TRBV30	TRBJ1-2	NA	NA	TGTGCCTGGACCTTAACAGGGAGCGACTATGGCTACACCTTC	CAWTLTGSDYGYTF
TRBV7-2	TRBJ1-5	NA	NA	TGTGCCAGCAGCTCTGAACGGGGCAATCAGCCCCAGCATTTT	CASSSERGNQPQHF
TRBV2	TRBJ2-5	NA	NA	TGTGCCAGCAGTGAAGGTGCCCCGCGGCAGACCCAGTACTTC	CASSEGAPRQTQYF
TRBV5-5	TRBJ1-2	NA	NA	TGTGCCAGCAGCTCGTCCACAGGGACTAACTATGGCTACACCTTC	CASSSSTGTNYGYTF
TRBV3-1/TRBV3-2	TRBJ1-6	NA	NA	TGTGCCAGCAGCCCGCGGGTTTTATCCTATAATTCACCCCTCCACTTT	CASSPRVLSYNSPLHF
TRBV7-8	TRBJ2-7	TRBD2	NA	TGTGCCAGCAGGCGTAGCGGGGGGGCCAACGAGCAGTACTTC	CASRRSGGANEQYF
TRBV19	TRBJ1-4	TRBD1	NA	TGTGCCAGTACCCCGGACAGGGTGAGGGAAAAACTGTTTTTT	CASTPDRVREKLFF
TRBV7-9	TRBJ1-2	TRBD1	once	TGTGCCAGCAGCCTGCAGCAGGGGGATGGCTACACCTTC	CASSLQQGDGYTF
TRBV18	TRBJ2-7	NA	NA	TGTGCCAGCTCACCAGGCGGTGGTTACGAGCAGTACTTC	CASSPGGGYEQYF
TRBV20-1	TRBJ1-2	TRBD1	NA	TGCAGTGCTAGTCAGGGGGCGGGATCCTATGGCTACACCTTC	CSASQGAGSYGYTF
TRBV5-1	TRBJ1-2	NA	once	TGCGCCAGCAGCTTTGCGGGGATAGGTGGCTACACCTTC	CASSFAGIGGYTF
TRBV7-9	TRBJ1-1	NA	NA	TGTGCCAGCAGCTCCCTCCCGAGTAGACAGCTCTTT	CASSSLPSRQLF
TRBV7-8	TRBJ1-2	NA	NA	TGTGCCACCTCGGCCCGCCGGGAAAGTTATGGCTACACCTTC	CATSARRESYGYTF
TRBV5-1	TRBJ2-5	NA	few	TGCGCCAGCAGCTTACTCCTAACTCGTTTTGCGTACCAAGAGACCCAGTACTTC	CASSLLLTRFAYQETQYF